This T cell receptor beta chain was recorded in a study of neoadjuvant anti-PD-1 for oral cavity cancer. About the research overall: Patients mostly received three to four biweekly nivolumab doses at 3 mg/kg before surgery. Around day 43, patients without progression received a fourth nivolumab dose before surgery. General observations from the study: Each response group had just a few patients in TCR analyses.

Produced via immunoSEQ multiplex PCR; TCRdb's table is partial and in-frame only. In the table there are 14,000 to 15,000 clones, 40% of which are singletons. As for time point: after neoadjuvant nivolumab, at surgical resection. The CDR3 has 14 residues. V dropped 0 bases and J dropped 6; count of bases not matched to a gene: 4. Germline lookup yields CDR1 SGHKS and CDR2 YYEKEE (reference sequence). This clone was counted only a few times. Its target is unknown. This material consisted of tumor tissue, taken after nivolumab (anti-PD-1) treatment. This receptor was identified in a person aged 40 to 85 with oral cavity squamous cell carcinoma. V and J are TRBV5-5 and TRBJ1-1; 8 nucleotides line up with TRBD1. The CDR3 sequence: CASSLGRGRAEAFF. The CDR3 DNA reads TGTGCCAGCAGCTTGGGCAGGGGGCGCGCTGAAGCTTTCTTT.